Reported below is one TCR beta chain. The source of the sample is a study of control samples from healthy donors and cancer patients. The CDR3 extends over 13 amino acids. In germline, CDR1 is SGHVS, CDR2 FNYEAQ. V lost 4 bases, J lost 7 bases, and 13 bases lay in between. The data were produced by immunoSEQ multiplex PCR, yet TCRdb's version contains in-frame clones alone and is incomplete. The sample consists of tens of thousands of clones, around 85% of them appearing once. This chain links TRBV7-6 with TRBJ1-1, with D possibly matching TRBD1 (5 bases). Material: blood. The receptor was derived from a man in his forties or fifties in good health. The CDR3 spells CASSSSRQSEAFF. The CDR3 DNA follows: TGTGCCAGCAGCTCCTCCCGACAGAGTGAAGCTTTCTTT. Together with reference TRBV7-6 and TRBJ1-1, the CDR3 gives the full variable domain: GAGVSQSPRYKVTKRGQDVALRCDPISGHVSLYWYRQALGQGPEFLTYFNYEAQQDKSGLPNDRFSAERPEGSISTLTIQRTEQRDSAMYRCASSSSRQSEAFFGQGTRLTVV.